These 6 T cell receptor beta chains share one sample of origin, sequenced in a study of blood T cell repertoires in COVID-19. Repertoires were generated with immunoSEQ multiplex PCR, while TCRdb's copy carries only in-frame clones and drops some. The sample records more than 45,000 clones, 80% to 90% being singletons. Sample: peripheral blood. Receptor source: a man in his fifties or sixties with acute or convalescent COVID-19.

The rearrangement joins TRBV7-3 to TRBJ2-2, with 7 bases identical to TRBD2. Per germline, CDR1 SGHTA and CDR2 FQGTGA. The CDR3 spans 17 residues. J gave up 2 bases and V 11 bases, and 17 bases lay outside the gene matches. This chain's CDR3 is CASREGLPFSNTGELFF. The CDR3 DNA sequence: TGTGCCTCAAGGGAGGGACTTCCTTTTTCTAACACCGGGGAGCTGTTTTTT.

The chain has TRBV7-9 and TRBJ2-7; the match to TRBD2 covers 10 bases. CDR1 SEHNR and CDR2 FQNEAQ come from the germline V gene (reference sequence). The ends lost 5 bases at V and 2 bases at J; junction bases unmatched: 6. This CDR3 contains 15 residues. The CDR3 region is CASSNQREGPYEQYF. CDR3 nucleotide sequence: TGTGCCAGCAGCAATCAGCGGGAGGGCCCCTACGAGCAGTACTTC.

This clone was seen a few times. The rearrangement links TRBV6-6 to TRBJ1-2, with 9 bases aligning to TRBD1. Germline CDR1 is MNHNY and CDR2 is SVGAGI (reference sequence). V lost 6 bases to trimming and J lost 5 bases; unmatched junction nucleotides: 4. The CDR3 spans 13 residues. The CDR3, as DNA: TGTGCCAGCAGAGGGACAGGGCTATATGGCTACACCTTC. Its translation: CASRGTGLYGYTF.

This rearrangement joins TRBV28 to TRBJ1-5, with TRBD1 matching 8 bases. The germline V gene encodes CDR1 MDHEN and CDR2 SYDVKM. The CDR3 is 19 amino acids. J was trimmed by 5 bases and V by 6 bases; bases with no gene match: 21. The CDR3 here is CASRNPWVSTGTGYQPQHF. CDR3 DNA: TGTGCCAGCAGAAATCCCTGGGTATCGACCGGGACAGGTTATCAGCCCCAGCATTTT.

V and J are TRBV29-1 and TRBJ2-2; 9 bases line up with TRBD1. This CDR3 is built from 15 residues. The trim removed 4 bases at V and 5 bases at J, leaving 8 bases unmatched. CDR1 and CDR2 from the germline V gene are SQVTM and ANQGSEA. The CDR3 nucleotides are TGCAGCGTTGTATGGGGACAGGGTCCAACCGGGGAGCTGTTTTTT. Protein: CSVVWGQGPTGELFF.

The V and J genes are TRBV12-3 or TRBV12-4 and TRBJ1-5; TRBD1 might be the D (5 bases). The CDR3 covers 13 residues. V was trimmed by 8 bases and J by 3 bases, leaving 11 bases between them. The CDR3 DNA is TGTGCCAGCTCAGGGAAGGCCAATCAGCCCCAGCATTTT. Translation: CASSGKANQPQHF.